Presented here are 18 T cell receptor beta chains from one specimen sequenced in a study of technical replicates of blood from a handful of donors (dated by TCRdb to about 2017). Libraries came from the immunoSEQ multiplex PCR assay. Entries here come from immuneACCESS through TCRdb and include only in-frame sequences with V and J called. Some clones fail to appear in such tables; in the studies checked, an unresolved V gene covers under half of the shortfall, and the cause of the remainder is unknown. The sample table holds some 56,000 clones, of which roughly 96% were seen once. Together, the top ten hold around 3.2% of the sample. The material sequenced was PBMCs. The receptor source for this set is a human donor in good health. Some clones in this sample may be carry-over from other donors' samples.

The CDR3 DNA reads TGTGCCAGCAGCTTACAGGTCGGGGACTACAATGAGCAGTTCTTC. Encoded protein: CASSLQVGDYNEQFF. The chain carries TRBV7-3 and TRBJ2-1, with a weak D call TRBD2 (5 bases). Trimming took off 2 bases at V and 3 bases at J, with 11 bases between the two ends. Germline CDR1 reads SGHTA; CDR2 reads FQGTGA. CDR3 size: 15 residues.

The rearrangement joins TRBV6-6 to TRBJ2-7; 8 bases agree with TRBD2. V shed 7 bases, J shed 4 bases, and the junction held 6 bases outside the gene matches. CDR1 is MNHNY, CDR2 SVGAGI, per germline (reference sequence). The CDR3 sequence is 13 residues long. The CDR3 DNA follows: TGTGCCAGCACCCGGGAGGGGGGGTACGAGCAGTACTTC. This gives the protein CASTREGGYEQYF.

This rearrangement joins TRBV18 to TRBJ2-5; weak D call: TRBD1 (5 bases). There are 15 residues in the CDR3. Germline V CDR1 and CDR2: KGHSH, LQKENI. V was trimmed by 3 bases and J by 3 bases, leaving 14 bases between them. CDR3 DNA: TGTGCCAGCTCACCGATGACAGACCCGAAAGAGACCCAGTACTTC. This sequence encodes CASSPMTDPKETQYF.

This chain uses TRBV6-5 with TRBJ2-5; 7 positions match TRBD2. The ends lost 4 bases at V and 5 bases at J; junction bases unmatched: 7. The germline V gene has CDR1 MNHEY and CDR2 SVGAGI. This CDR3 comprises 14 residues. CDR3 region: CASSSGGPGETQYF. In DNA form, the CDR3 reads TGTGCCAGCAGTTCGGGGGGACCGGGGGAGACCCAGTACTTC.

Concerning this clone itself: The sample contains more than one DNA sequence encoding this CDR3. CDR3 residues: CASSYTDTQYF. The CDR3 coding sequence is TGTGCCAGTTCCTACACAGATACGCAGTATTTT. The V gene is TRBV2, the J gene TRBJ2-3; D remains unclear. V was trimmed by 9 bases and J by 2 bases, leaving 6 bases between them. The CDR3 consists of 11 residues. CDR1 and CDR2 (germline): SNHLY, FYNNEI.

This rearrangement joins TRBV15 to TRBJ2-7, with D unresolved. V lost 1 base and J lost 2, with 9 bases in between. Per the germline V gene, CDR1 is LNHNV and CDR2 is YYDKDF (reference sequence). The CDR3 is 14 amino acids. CDR3 nucleotides: TGTGCCACCAGCAGAGGTTCAGGTCCCTACGAGCAGTACTTC. Its translation is CATSRGSGPYEQYF.

The chain couples TRBV5-1 to TRBJ2-7, with a tentative D call TRBD1 (7 bases). Trimming stripped 0 bases from V and 4 bases from J, with 26 bases between. The CDR3 extends over 19 amino acids. Germline V CDR1 and CDR2: SGHRS, YFSETQ. The CDR3 DNA follows: TGCGCCAGCAGCTTGGCCCCCGCGCTAACCAGGGGGGCAGCATACGAGCAGTACTTC. It encodes CASSLAPALTRGAAYEQYF.

This chain uses TRBV7-2 with TRBJ2-3; 8 nucleotides match TRBD2. Germline assignment: CDR1 SGHTA and CDR2 FQGNSA. CDR3 size: 15 residues. J lost 5 bases, V lost 5 bases, and 9 bases had no gene match. The CDR3 loop reads CASSVGSGNIDTQYF. The CDR3 DNA reads as TGTGCCAGCAGCGTCGGTAGCGGGAATATAGATACGCAGTATTTT.

The chain links TRBV5-1 to TRBJ2-2; D possibly corresponds to TRBD2 (6 bases). Looked up from germline, CDR1 is SGHRS and CDR2 is YFSETQ. The CDR3 extends over 16 amino acids. V lost 1 base to trimming and J lost 0 bases, with 10 bases between them. CDR3 sequence reads: CASSLSTGANTGELFF. The CDR3 coding sequence is TGCGCCAGCAGCTTGAGTACGGGGGCGAACACCGGGGAGCTGTTTTTT.

This chain connects TRBV4-3 to TRBJ2-2, with D hard to call. V lost 4 bases and J lost 0, with 9 bases in between. CDR1 is LGHNA, CDR2 YSLEER, per germline. The CDR3 totals 15 residues. CDR3 residues: CASSRQYANTGELFF. CDR3 bases: TGCGCCAGCAGCCGACAATACGCGAACACCGGGGAGCTGTTTTTT.

The chain is built from TRBV11-3 and TRBJ2-5, with D perhaps TRBD2 (5 bases). Germline lookup yields CDR1 SGHNT and CDR2 YENEEA. V was shortened by 2 bases and J by 5 bases, with 9 bases between the two germline ends. The CDR3 spans 13 residues. This CDR3 reads CASSLRGSETQYF. In nucleotides, the CDR3 is TGTGCCAGCAGCTTAAGAGGGTCGGAGACCCAGTACTTC.

The rearrangement links TRBV7-3 to TRBJ2-5; perhaps TRBD1 as D (6 bases). V was cut by 4 bases and J by 5 bases, with 11 bases left in between. The CDR3 has 13 residues. The V gene's germline CDR1 is SGHTA and CDR2 FQGTGA. The CDR3 here is CASSSGQKETQYF. In DNA form, the CDR3 reads TGTGCCAGCAGCTCAGGACAGAAGGAGACCCAGTACTTC.

The chain recombines TRBV6-4 with TRBJ2-3; no clear D. Trimming took off 2 bases at V and 5 bases at J, with 11 bases between the two ends. The CDR3 contains 14 residues. Per the germline V gene, CDR1 is MRHNA and CDR2 is SNTAGT. This CDR3 reads CASSDDPGRDTQYF. CDR3 DNA sequence: TGTGCCAGCAGTGACGATCCAGGAAGAGATACGCAGTATTTT.

The CDR3, as DNA: TGTGCCAGCTCCCGGGCGGGGGGGAAGAACTACGAGCAGTACTTC. Protein sequence: CASSRAGGKNYEQYF. The chain carries TRBV28 and TRBJ2-7; 9 bases match TRBD2. Trimming took 8 bases from V and 3 from J; bases not matched to a gene: 11. The CDR3 sequence is 15 residues long. The V gene's germline CDR1 is MDHEN and CDR2 SYDVKM.

This chain connects TRBV5-6 to TRBJ2-3; D might be TRBD1 (6 bases). The germline gives CDR1 SGHDT, CDR2 YYEEEE. The CDR3 spans 15 residues. Trimming left V 3 bases short and J 3 bases short, with 14 bases between. CDR3 sequence: CASSWEFRGTDTQYF. CDR3 DNA: TGTGCCAGCAGCTGGGAGTTTAGGGGGACAGATACGCAGTATTTT.

The chain employs TRBV5-1 and TRBJ2-5, with 9 bases lining up with TRBD1. Germline V CDR1 and CDR2: SGHRS, YFSETQ. Germline trimming cut 5 bases from V and 0 bases from J; bases unmatched to any gene: 11. This CDR3 is built from 17 residues. The CDR3 here is CASRQTGGKAYQETQYF. CDR3 in DNA: TGCGCCAGCAGACAGACAGGGGGGAAAGCGTACCAAGAGACCCAGTACTTC.

The chain employs TRBV7-3 and TRBJ1-3, with TRBD1 matching 9 bases. Trimming removed 5 bases from V and 0 bases from J; junction bases left unmatched: 5. The CDR3 is made up of 16 amino acids. CDR1 and CDR2 (germline): SGHTA, FQGTGA. Written as DNA, the CDR3 is TGTGCCAGCAGCACTACAGGGGGCCACTCTGGAAACACCATATATTTT. Protein sequence: CASSTTGGHSGNTIYF.

This clone was picked up one time. The chain is built from TRBV5-6 and TRBJ2-3, with 13 bases matching TRBD2. The germline CDR1 and CDR2 sequences are SGHDT and YYEEEE. V was pared by 7 bases and J by 2 bases, with 7 bases of the junction left unmatched. This CDR3 comprises 16 residues. The CDR3 DNA reads TGTGCCAGCGGACGACTAGCGGGGGGCGACACAGATACGCAGTATTTT. This codes for CASGRLAGGDTDTQYF.